The clone carrying this T cell receptor (beta chain) occurred many times. Its antigen is not known. Until they underwent thyroid surgery, no patient had received any treatment. TCRdb re-called the PCR reads with MiXCR. The sample gives under 50,000 clones, around 20% of which show up once; about 4% is in the top ten. The data are from a study of metastatic and nonmetastatic thyroid tumors. Study results and limitations: In blood and tumor, TCR beta diversity was reportedly significantly higher in malignant thyroid tumors than in benign nodules.

J gave up 5 bases and V 4 bases, and 9 bases lay outside the gene matches. This CDR3 has 15 residues. CDR1 and CDR2 (germline): SGHRS, YFSETQ. The V gene is TRBV5-1, the J gene TRBJ1-5, with 7 bases fitting TRBD1. The TCR comes from a male donor with papillary thyroid cancer or a benign thyroid nodule (not recorded which). Some clones in this sample may be carry-over from other donors' samples. The sequenced sample consisted of blood. CDR3 protein: CASSPTTGPYQPQHF. DNA of the CDR3: TGCGCCAGCAGCCCCACGACAGGGCCGTATCAGCCCCAGCATTTT. Together with reference TRBV5-1 and TRBJ1-5, the CDR3 gives the full variable domain: KAGVTQTPRYLIKTRGQQVTLSCSPISGHRSVSWYQQTPGQGLQFLFEYFSETQRNKGNFPGRFSGRQFSNSRSEMNVSTLELGDSALYLCASSPTTGPYQPQHFGDGTRLSIL.